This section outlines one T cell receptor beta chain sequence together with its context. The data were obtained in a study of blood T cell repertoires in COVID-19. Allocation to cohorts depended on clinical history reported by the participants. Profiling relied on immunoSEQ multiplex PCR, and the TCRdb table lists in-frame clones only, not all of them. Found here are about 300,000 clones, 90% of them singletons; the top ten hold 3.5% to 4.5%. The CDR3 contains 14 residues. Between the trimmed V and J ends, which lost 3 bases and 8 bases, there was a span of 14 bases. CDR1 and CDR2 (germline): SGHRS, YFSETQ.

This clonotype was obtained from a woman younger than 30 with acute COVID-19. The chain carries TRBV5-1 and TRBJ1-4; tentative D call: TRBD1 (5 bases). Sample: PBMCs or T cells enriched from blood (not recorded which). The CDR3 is CASSSGQGMEKLFF. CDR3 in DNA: TGCGCCAGCAGCTCGGGCCAGGGAATGGAAAAACTGTTTTTT.